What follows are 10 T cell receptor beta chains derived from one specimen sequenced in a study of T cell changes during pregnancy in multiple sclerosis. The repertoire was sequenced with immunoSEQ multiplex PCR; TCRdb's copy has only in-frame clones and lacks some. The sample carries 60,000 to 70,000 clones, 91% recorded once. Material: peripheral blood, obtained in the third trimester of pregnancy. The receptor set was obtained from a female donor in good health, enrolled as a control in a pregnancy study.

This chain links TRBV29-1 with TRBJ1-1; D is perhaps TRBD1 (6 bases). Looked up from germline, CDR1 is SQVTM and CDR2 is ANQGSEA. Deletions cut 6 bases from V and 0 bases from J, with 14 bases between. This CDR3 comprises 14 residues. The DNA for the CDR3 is TGCAGCGTGGGGCAGGGGTTCATGAACACTGAAGCTTTCTTT. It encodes CSVGQGFMNTEAFF.

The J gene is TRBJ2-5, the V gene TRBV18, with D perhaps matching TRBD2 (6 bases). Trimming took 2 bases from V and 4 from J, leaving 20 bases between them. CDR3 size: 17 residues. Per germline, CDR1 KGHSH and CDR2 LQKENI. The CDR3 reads CASSPEAPSDWLETQYF. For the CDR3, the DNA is TGTGCCAGCTCACCAGAGGCCCCTAGCGACTGGTTAGAGACCCAGTACTTC.

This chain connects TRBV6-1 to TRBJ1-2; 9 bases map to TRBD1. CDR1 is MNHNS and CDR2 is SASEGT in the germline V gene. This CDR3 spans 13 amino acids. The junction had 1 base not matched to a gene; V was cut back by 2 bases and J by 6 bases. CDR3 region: CASSERDRDGYTF. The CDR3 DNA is TGTGCCAGCAGTGAACGGGACAGGGATGGCTACACCTTC.

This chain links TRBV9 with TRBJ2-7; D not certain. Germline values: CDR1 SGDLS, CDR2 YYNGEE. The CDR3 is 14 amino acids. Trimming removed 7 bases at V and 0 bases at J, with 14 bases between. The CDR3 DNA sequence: TGTGCCAGCGCCCGCGAGCTGAGCTCCTACGAGCAGTACTTC. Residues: CASARELSSYEQYF.

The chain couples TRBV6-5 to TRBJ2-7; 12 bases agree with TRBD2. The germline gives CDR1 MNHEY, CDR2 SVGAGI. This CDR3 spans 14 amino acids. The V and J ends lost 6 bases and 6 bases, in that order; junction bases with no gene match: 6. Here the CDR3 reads CASSPGLAGTEQYF. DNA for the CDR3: TGTGCCAGCAGCCCAGGACTAGCGGGAACCGAGCAGTACTTC.

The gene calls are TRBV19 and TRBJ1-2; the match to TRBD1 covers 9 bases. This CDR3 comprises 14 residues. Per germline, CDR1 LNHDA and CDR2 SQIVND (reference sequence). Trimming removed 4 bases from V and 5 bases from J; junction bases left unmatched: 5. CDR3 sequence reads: CASSTPGTGYGYTF. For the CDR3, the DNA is TGTGCCAGTAGTACACCCGGGACAGGGTATGGCTACACCTTC.

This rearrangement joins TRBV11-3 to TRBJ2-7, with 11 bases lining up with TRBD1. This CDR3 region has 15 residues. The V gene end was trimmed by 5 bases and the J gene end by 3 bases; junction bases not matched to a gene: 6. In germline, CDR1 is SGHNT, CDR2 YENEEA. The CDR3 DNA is TGTGCCAGCAGCCGTCGGACAGGGGGCCTCTACGAGCAGTACTTC. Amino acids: CASSRRTGGLYEQYF.

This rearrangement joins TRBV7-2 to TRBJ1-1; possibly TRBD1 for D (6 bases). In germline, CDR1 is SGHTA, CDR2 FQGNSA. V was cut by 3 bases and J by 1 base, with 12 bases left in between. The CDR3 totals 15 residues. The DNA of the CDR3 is TGTGCCAGCAGCTTTTTTGACAGGTGGAACACTGAAGCTTTCTTT. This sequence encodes CASSFFDRWNTEAFF. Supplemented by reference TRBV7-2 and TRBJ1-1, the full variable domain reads GAGVSQSPSNKVTEKGKDVELRCDPISGHTALYWYRQSLGQGLEFLIYFQGNSAPDKSGLPSDRFSAERTGGSVSTLTIQRTQQEDSAVYLCASSFFDRWNTEAFFGQGTRLTVV.

The CDR3 here is CAWSGEETQYF. The CDR3 DNA follows: TGTGCCTGGAGTGGAGAAGAGACCCAGTACTTC. The chain carries TRBV30 and TRBJ2-5; D is ambiguous. Per germline, CDR1 GTSNPN and CDR2 SVGIG (reference sequence). The CDR3 has 11 amino acids. V was clipped by 1 base and J by 3 bases, with 3 bases between them.

This chain's CDR3 is CSVEVAETQYF. The CDR3 DNA sequence: TGCAGCGTTGAAGTAGCAGAGACCCAGTACTTC. The rearrangement uses TRBV29-1 and TRBJ2-5, with unresolved D. Trimming took 1 base from V and 4 from J, leaving 4 bases between them. The CDR3 is 11 amino acids. Germline values: CDR1 SQVTM, CDR2 ANQGSEA. Combining the CDR3 with reference TRBV29-1 and TRBJ2-5 gives the whole variable domain SAVISQKPSRDICQRGTSLTIQCQVDSQVTMMFWYRQQPGQSLTLIATANQGSEATYESGFVIDKFPISRPNLTFSTLTVSNMSPEDSSIYLCSVEVAETQYFGPGTRLLVL.